The sequence of this T cell receptor beta chain was determined in a study of CD8 T cells in Susac syndrome. General study findings and limits: Clonal expansion did not appear in Susac syndrome CD4+ T cell repertoires.

RNA amounts of 0.5 to 1 ug underwent reverse transcription with random hexamers. TCRdb redid the calling of the immunoSEQ multiplex PCR reads with MiXCR, one entry per CDR3 protein. The table lists around 200,000 distinct CDR3 sequences, around 94% of them singletons, with approximately 0.099% in the top ten. V was clipped by 2 bases and J by 4 bases, with 15 bases between them. CDR3 length: 16 amino acids. Germline values: CDR1 MDHEN, CDR2 SYDVKM. On this clonotype: The antigen is unknown.

Sequenced sample: CD4+ T cells from PBMCs. The V and J genes are TRBV28 and TRBJ2-1, with D perhaps being TRBD1 or TRBD2 (5 bases each). This receptor was identified in a human donor with Susac syndrome. The CDR3 reads CASSLPGRGYYNEQFF. The DNA for the CDR3 is TGTGCCAGCAGTTTACCGGGACGAGGATATTACAATGAGCAGTTCTTC.